The rows below give T cell receptor beta chains drawn from one sample of a study of T cell responses to AZD1222 COVID-19 vaccine. TCRdb keeps only in-frame clones here, not all; method: immunoSEQ multiplex PCR. The sample carries about 64,000 clones, over 80% recorded once. The material sequenced was peripheral blood, taken 28 days after the second dose of the MenACWY control vaccine. The receptors stem from an adult who received the MenACWY meningococcal vaccine as a control. CDR3s include the opening cysteine and the closing phenylalanine or tryptophan. Each record gives: J gene, CDR3 length, V gene, clone size, D gene, CDR3 protein, CDR3 DNA. A D gene is named only where the DNA matches it firmly. The size of a clone is reported for some rows only, either as once, few or many, or as a class for expanded clones.

j_gene: TRBJ2-7
len: 13
v_gene: TRBV18
abundance: few
d_gene: NA
CDR3aa: CASSPDRAYEQYF
CDR3nt: TGTGCCAGCTCACCGGACAGAGCCTACGAGCAGTACTTC

j_gene: TRBJ2-2
len: 15
v_gene: TRBV5-5
abundance: NA
d_gene: NA
CDR3aa: CASSWRDTYTGELFF
CDR3nt: TGTGCCAGCAGCTGGAGGGACACCTACACCGGGGAGCTGTTTTTT

j_gene: TRBJ1-4
len: 14
v_gene: TRBV5-1
abundance: NA
d_gene: NA
CDR3aa: CASGRGLNNEKLFF
CDR3nt: TGCGCCAGCGGACGGGGACTTAATAATGAAAAACTGTTTTTT

j_gene: TRBJ2-4
len: 16
v_gene: TRBV20-1
abundance: NA
d_gene: NA
CDR3aa: CSASLRGTGLENIQYF
CDR3nt: TGCAGTGCTAGTCTACGGGGAACGGGATTAGAGAACATTCAGTACTTC

j_gene: TRBJ1-2
len: 14
v_gene: TRBV30
abundance: NA
d_gene: NA
CDR3aa: CAWSRPSEGAGYTF
CDR3nt: TGTGCCTGGAGCCGCCCCAGTGAGGGCGCCGGCTACACCTTC

j_gene: TRBJ1-3
len: 14
v_gene: TRBV7-9
abundance: NA
d_gene: NA
CDR3aa: CASSQQGSGNTIYF
CDR3nt: TGTGCCAGCAGCCAACAGGGATCTGGAAACACCATATATTTT

j_gene: TRBJ2-2
len: 17
v_gene: TRBV9
abundance: NA
d_gene: TRBD2
CDR3aa: CASSVLGTSGGAGELFF
CDR3nt: TGTGCCAGCAGCGTCCTAGGGACTAGCGGGGGCGCGGGGGAGCTGTTTTTT

j_gene: TRBJ2-3
len: 15
v_gene: TRBV9
abundance: NA
d_gene: NA
CDR3aa: CASTLGGDSTDTQYF
CDR3nt: TGTGCCAGCACCCTCGGCGGAGACAGCACAGATACGCAGTATTTT

j_gene: TRBJ2-5
len: 13
v_gene: TRBV13
abundance: NA
d_gene: TRBD2
CDR3aa: CASGGGPIETQYF
CDR3nt: TGTGCCAGCGGCGGGGGGCCGATAGAGACCCAGTACTTC

j_gene: TRBJ2-7
len: 14
v_gene: TRBV7-9
abundance: NA
d_gene: TRBD1
CDR3aa: CASSYRGSAYEQYF
CDR3nt: TGTGCCAGCAGTTACAGGGGGAGCGCCTACGAGCAGTACTTC

j_gene: TRBJ2-3
len: 13
v_gene: TRBV28
abundance: few
d_gene: NA
CDR3aa: CASSNSDGDTQYF
CDR3nt: TGTGCCAGCAGTAATTCGGACGGAGATACGCAGTATTTT

j_gene: TRBJ2-7
len: 14
v_gene: TRBV6-5
abundance: few
d_gene: TRBD2
CDR3aa: CASSYGTSSYEQYF
CDR3nt: TGTGCCAGCAGTTACGGGACTAGCTCCTACGAGCAGTACTTC

j_gene: TRBJ2-7
len: 10
v_gene: TRBV29-1
abundance: once
d_gene: NA
CDR3aa: CSVPDGEQYF
CDR3nt: TGCAGCGTTCCAGATGGCGAGCAGTACTTC

j_gene: TRBJ2-1
len: 20
v_gene: TRBV4-1
abundance: NA
d_gene: TRBD2
CDR3aa: CASSQESPGTSGSIDNEQFF
CDR3nt: TGCGCCAGCAGCCAAGAGAGCCCCGGGACTAGCGGGAGTATCGACAATGAGCAGTTCTTC

j_gene: TRBJ1-5
len: 15
v_gene: TRBV5-1
abundance: NA
d_gene: NA
CDR3aa: CASSLEGGPSRPQHF
CDR3nt: TGCGCCAGCAGCTTGGAAGGAGGGCCCAGTAGGCCCCAGCATTTT

j_gene: TRBJ2-7
len: 16
v_gene: TRBV3-1/TRBV3-2
abundance: NA
d_gene: TRBD1
CDR3aa: CASSQEPPGQDYEQYF
CDR3nt: TGTGCCAGCAGCCAAGAACCCCCGGGACAGGACTACGAGCAGTACTTC

j_gene: TRBJ1-2
len: 19
v_gene: TRBV7-9
abundance: NA
d_gene: NA
CDR3aa: CASSLYLGNRRTSNYGYTF
CDR3nt: TGTGCCAGCAGCTTATATTTAGGGAACCGACGGACCTCTAACTATGGCTACACCTTC

j_gene: TRBJ1-4
len: 12
v_gene: TRBV29-1
abundance: NA
d_gene: NA
CDR3aa: CSVRAGGEKLFF
CDR3nt: TGCAGCGTTAGGGCAGGTGGTGAAAAACTGTTTTTT

j_gene: TRBJ2-7
len: 13
v_gene: TRBV12-3/TRBV12-4
abundance: once
d_gene: NA
CDR3aa: CASSSTGIQEQYF
CDR3nt: TGTGCCAGCAGTTCTACAGGGATCCAAGAGCAGTACTTC

j_gene: TRBJ1-1
len: 16
v_gene: TRBV5-1
abundance: NA
d_gene: TRBD1
CDR3aa: CASSLGRTGANTEAFF
CDR3nt: TGCGCCAGCAGCTTGGGGAGGACAGGGGCCAACACTGAAGCTTTCTTT

j_gene: TRBJ1-1
len: 12
v_gene: TRBV10-2
abundance: NA
d_gene: NA
CDR3aa: CASTEGVGRAFF
CDR3nt: TGCGCCAGCACCGAGGGGGTAGGGCGAGCTTTCTTT

j_gene: TRBJ2-5
len: 13
v_gene: TRBV18
abundance: once
d_gene: NA
CDR3aa: CASSPPIQETQYF
CDR3nt: TGTGCCAGCTCACCACCTATTCAAGAGACCCAGTACTTC

j_gene: TRBJ2-3
len: 16
v_gene: TRBV9
abundance: NA
d_gene: TRBD2
CDR3aa: CASSPSGRTSTDTQYF
CDR3nt: TGTGCCAGCAGCCCCAGCGGGAGGACTAGCACAGATACGCAGTATTTT

j_gene: TRBJ2-6
len: 17
v_gene: TRBV6-2/TRBV6-3
abundance: NA
d_gene: NA
CDR3aa: CASSYLAASSGANVLTF
CDR3nt: TGTGCCAGCAGTTACCTCGCCGCCAGCTCTGGGGCCAACGTCCTGACTTTC

j_gene: TRBJ2-1
len: 12
v_gene: TRBV5-4
abundance: NA
d_gene: NA
CDR3aa: CASSPDYNEQFF
CDR3nt: TGTGCCAGCAGCCCGGACTACAATGAGCAGTTCTTC

j_gene: TRBJ1-3
len: 14
v_gene: TRBV18
abundance: once
d_gene: NA
CDR3aa: CASSLGGAGNTIYF
CDR3nt: TGTGCCAGCTCACTCGGGGGTGCTGGAAACACCATATATTTT

j_gene: TRBJ1-1
len: 15
v_gene: TRBV6-4
abundance: NA
d_gene: NA
CDR3aa: CASRLVGQPNTEAFF
CDR3nt: TGTGCCAGCAGGCTTGTAGGGCAGCCGAACACTGAAGCTTTCTTT

j_gene: TRBJ2-5
len: 15
v_gene: TRBV6-2/TRBV6-3
abundance: NA
d_gene: TRBD2
CDR3aa: CASSYSGTSLGTQYF
CDR3nt: TGTGCCAGCAGTTACTCTGGGACTAGCCTGGGGACCCAGTACTTC

j_gene: TRBJ2-1
len: 15
v_gene: TRBV27
abundance: NA
d_gene: NA
CDR3aa: CASGPRTAYYNEQFF
CDR3nt: TGTGCCAGCGGACCCCGGACAGCCTACTACAATGAGCAGTTCTTC

j_gene: TRBJ2-5
len: 15
v_gene: TRBV11-3
abundance: NA
d_gene: NA
CDR3aa: CASSLGEEREETQYF
CDR3nt: TGTGCCAGCAGCTTAGGAGAGGAGAGGGAGGAGACCCAGTACTTC

j_gene: TRBJ2-6
len: 14
v_gene: TRBV7-7
abundance: NA
d_gene: NA
CDR3aa: CASSLVPGANVLTF
CDR3nt: TGTGCTAGCAGCTTAGTCCCAGGGGCCAACGTCCTGACTTTC

j_gene: TRBJ2-1
len: 16
v_gene: TRBV7-6
abundance: NA
d_gene: TRBD2
CDR3aa: CASSSGGDPGGNEQFF
CDR3nt: TGTGCCAGCAGCTCTGGGGGGGACCCCGGAGGAAATGAGCAGTTCTTC

j_gene: TRBJ1-2
len: 13
v_gene: TRBV27
abundance: NA
d_gene: NA
CDR3aa: CASSLRVTGGYTF
CDR3nt: TGTGCCAGCAGTTTACGGGTGACGGGTGGCTACACCTTC

j_gene: TRBJ2-3
len: 15
v_gene: TRBV18
abundance: NA
d_gene: TRBD1
CDR3aa: CASSPPTGMEDTQYF
CDR3nt: TGTGCCAGCTCACCACCGACAGGGATGGAAGATACGCAGTATTTT

j_gene: TRBJ2-2
len: 13
v_gene: TRBV30
abundance: NA
d_gene: TRBD1
CDR3aa: CAWSRGLGGELFF
CDR3nt: TGTGCCTGGAGCAGGGGGCTTGGCGGGGAGCTGTTTTTT

j_gene: TRBJ2-2
len: 15
v_gene: TRBV28
abundance: NA
d_gene: TRBD2
CDR3aa: CASRGSGGNTGELFF
CDR3nt: TGTGCCAGCCGGGGGAGCGGGGGGAACACCGGGGAGCTGTTTTTT

j_gene: TRBJ2-3
len: 9
v_gene: TRBV20-1
abundance: NA
d_gene: NA
CDR3aa: CSAHSPQYF
CDR3nt: TGCAGTGCGCATAGTCCGCAGTATTTT

j_gene: TRBJ2-3
len: 13
v_gene: TRBV27
abundance: NA
d_gene: NA
CDR3aa: CASSLLEADTQYF
CDR3nt: TGTGCCAGCAGTTTGCTGGAAGCAGATACGCAGTATTTT

j_gene: TRBJ2-7
len: 15
v_gene: TRBV15
abundance: NA
d_gene: TRBD1
CDR3aa: CATSTPEGQGWEQYF
CDR3nt: TGTGCCACCAGCACCCCAGAGGGACAGGGGTGGGAGCAGTACTTC

j_gene: TRBJ1-2
len: 14
v_gene: TRBV7-8
abundance: once
d_gene: NA
CDR3aa: CASSFDRGGYGYTF
CDR3nt: TGTGCCAGCAGCTTTGATAGGGGGGGCTATGGCTACACCTTC